Below, 28 T cell receptor beta chains from the same sample are listed, as sequenced in a study of CD8+CD57+ T cells in acquired aplastic anemia. All patients picked for sequencing had shown, by flow cytometry, an expansion of CD8+CD57+ cells. Profiling that covered TCR beta VDJ and CDR3 relied on genomic DNA as its template. TCRdb used MiXCR to reprocess the reads, holding one entry per CDR3 protein. Among approximately 470,000 distinct CDR3 sequences, around 30% were seen once, and the ten largest hold less than 1%. The sequencing sample was made of sorted CD4+, CD8+, or CD8+CD57+ T cells (not recorded which) from PBMCs. These receptors came from a human donor with aplastic anemia.

J is TRBJ2-7 and V is TRBV9; the D gene is possibly TRBD1 (6 bases). V dropped 3 bases and J dropped 3 bases, with 10 bases sitting between them. In germline, CDR1 is SGDLS, CDR2 YYNGEE. This CDR3 region has 13 residues. In DNA form, the CDR3 reads TGTGCCAGCAGCGGAGCGACAGGCTACGAGCAGTACTTC. Protein product: CASSGATGYEQYF.

This clonotype was observed a handful of times. The V and J genes are TRBV2 and TRBJ2-5; 11 bases agree with TRBD2. CDR1 SNHLY and CDR2 FYNNEI come from the germline V gene. The CDR3 covers 16 residues. V was clipped by 5 bases and J by 4 bases; unmatched bases: 9. CDR3 in DNA: TGTGCCAGCAGTTCCCGACTAGCGGGGCCCAGAGAGACCCAGTACTTC. This sequence encodes CASSSRLAGPRETQYF.

This clonotype was counted many times. The gene calls are TRBV20-1 and TRBJ1-2; 7 nucleotides line up with TRBD1. The germline CDR1 and CDR2 sequences are DFQATT and SNEGSKA (reference sequence). The CDR3 is 12 residues long. V shed 6 bases and J 2 bases; nucleotides not matched to a gene: 3. This CDR3 reads CSAPTGNYGYTF. The CDR3 DNA sequence: TGCAGTGCCCCGACAGGGAACTATGGCTACACCTTC.

The V gene is TRBV10-3, the J gene TRBJ2-7, with D possibly matching TRBD1 (6 bases). Germline-derived CDR1 and CDR2 are ENHRY and SYGVKD. V shed 2 bases and J shed 2 bases, with 10 bases lying between them. The CDR3 is 14 residues long. CDR3 bases: TGTGCCATCAGTGAGCCAGGGACAACCTACGAGCAGTACTTC. Amino acid sequence: CAISEPGTTYEQYF.

This clonotype was found many times. V gene TRBV7-9 combines with J gene TRBJ1-2; the D is unclear. Germline V CDR1 and CDR2: SEHNR, FQNEAQ (reference sequence). This CDR3 region has 14 residues. With 6 bases removed from V and 4 bases from J, the gap between germline ends came to 15 bases. The DNA for the CDR3 is TGTGCCAGCAGTCTCACCAGTGACATCTATGGCTACACCTTC. Translation gives CASSLTSDIYGYTF.

Concerning this clonotype: A read error is possible here, since a much larger clone lies one base away. The gene calls are TRBV14 and TRBJ1-2; D gene unclear. This CDR3 region has 13 residues. Germline values: CDR1 SGHDN, CDR2 FVKESK. CDR3 protein: CVSSQDSVNGYTF. DNA of the CDR3: TGTGTCAGCAGCCAAGATTCAGTGAATGGCTACACCTTC.

V is TRBV6-4 and J is TRBJ2-7; weak D call: TRBD1 (5 bases). There are 13 residues in the CDR3. The germline V gene encodes CDR1 MRHNA and CDR2 SNTAGT. Trimming stripped 5 bases from V and 7 bases from J, with 15 bases between. In DNA form, the CDR3 reads TGTGCCAGCAGTAACTTTGGACATGCGGAGCAGTACTTC. This codes for CASSNFGHAEQYF.

This clonotype has a count of ten or more. The chain is built from TRBV19 and TRBJ1-4; D possibly corresponds to TRBD1 (5 bases). CDR3 length: 13 residues. Per germline, CDR1 LNHDA and CDR2 SQIVND (reference sequence). Trimming left V 11 bases short and J 8 bases short, with 18 bases between. The CDR3, as DNA: TGTGCCTCTCACTCGGGACGAAGGGAAAAACTGTTTTTT. This codes for CASHSGRREKLFF.

The chain uses TRBV19 and TRBJ2-3; tentative D call: TRBD2 (6 bases). The CDR3 is 13 amino acids. The ends were cut back, 3 bases at V and 4 bases at J, with 8 bases in the middle. Germline loops: CDR1 LNHDA, CDR2 SQIVND (reference sequence). CDR3 bases: TGTGCCAGTAGTATTTCTAGCGCAGATACGCAGTATTTT. This gives the protein CASSISSADTQYF. The variable domain in full, completed from reference TRBV19 and TRBJ2-3, reads DGGITQSPKYLFRKEGQNVTLSCEQNLNHDAMYWYRQDPGQGLRLIYYSQIVNDFQKGDIAEGYSVSREKKESFPLTVTSAQKNPTAFYLCASSISSADTQYFGPGTRLTVL.

The rearrangement joins TRBV4-2 to TRBJ1-6; the D is unclear. Per germline, CDR1 LGHNA and CDR2 YNFKEQ. The CDR3 runs to 16 residues. V lost 4 bases and J lost 3, with 13 bases in between. CDR3 coding DNA: TGTGCCAGCAGCCCATGGCGTCAGGTCTATAATTCACCCCTCCACTTT. It translates to CASSPWRQVYNSPLHF.

This clonotype was seen at least ten times. The chain carries TRBV9 and TRBJ2-7; the D gene is possibly TRBD1 (6 bases). Trimming cost V 4 bases and J 1 base, with 12 bases left between them. The germline V gene encodes CDR1 SGDLS and CDR2 YYNGEE. This CDR3 has 14 residues. The DNA for the CDR3 is TGTGCCAGCAGCATTTCACAGGGTTCCTACGAGCAGTACTTC. Translation: CASSISQGSYEQYF.

V is TRBV15 and J is TRBJ1-2; D is possibly TRBD1 (6 bases). The V and J ends lost 3 bases and 3 bases respectively, with 14 bases between them. Per germline, CDR1 LNHNV and CDR2 YYDKDF (reference sequence). The CDR3 spans 15 residues. DNA for the CDR3: TGTGCCACCAGCAGTCTCCGGACAGCTTACTATGGCTACACCTTC. It codes for CATSSLRTAYYGYTF. The full variable domain, its missing parts supplied by reference TRBV15 and TRBJ1-2, is DAMVIQNPRYQVTQFGKPVTLSCSQTLNHNVMYWYQQKSSQAPKLLFHYYDKDFNNEADTPDNFQSRRPNTSFCFLDIRSPGLGDTAMYLCATSSLRTAYYGYTFGSGTRLTVV.

This clonotype has ten or more counts. This chain uses TRBV12-3 or TRBV12-4 with TRBJ1-5; D gene unclear. This CDR3 has 13 residues. V was pared by 6 bases and J by 3 bases, with 9 bases between. CDR3 nucleotide sequence: TGTGCCAGCAGCCTGCCGAACAATCAGCCCCAGCATTTT. Its protein product is CASSLPNNQPQHF.

This chain joins TRBV14 and TRBJ2-2, with D unresolved. The length of the CDR3 is 13 residues. Germline V lookup: CDR1 SGHDN, CDR2 FVKESK. Trimming cost V 6 bases and J 5 bases, with 10 bases left between them. DNA of the CDR3: TGTGCCAGCAGACCCGCCCCTACCGGGGAGCTGTTTTTT. Protein sequence: CASRPAPTGELFF.

This clonotype has just a few counts. The rearrangement links TRBV6-1 to TRBJ2-7; the match to TRBD1 covers 7 bases. There are 13 residues in the CDR3. Germline values: CDR1 MNHNS, CDR2 SASEGT. Trimming cost V 7 bases and J 2 bases; bases outside gene matches: 5. CDR3 protein: CASNRRGTYEQYF. The DNA of the CDR3 is TGTGCCAGCAATCGCAGGGGGACCTACGAGCAGTACTTC.

The chain joins TRBV12-3 or TRBV12-4 to TRBJ2-6; D not resolved. The length of the CDR3 is 16 residues. The V end lost 3 bases, the J end lost 2 bases, and 11 bases lay between the germline ends. CDR3 amino acids: CASSFSGWAGANVLTF. CDR3 bases: TGTGCCAGCAGTTTTAGTGGGTGGGCTGGGGCCAACGTCCTGACTTTC.

The CDR3 DNA reads as TGCAGTGCTAGCCACGGGACTAGCGGGGGGGGGATGGAGACCCAGTACTTC. It codes for CSASHGTSGGGMETQYF. The chain couples TRBV20-1 to TRBJ2-5; 16 bases align to TRBD2. Germline CDR1 and CDR2: DFQATT and SNEGSKA (reference sequence). Trimming at V came to 3 bases and at J to 5 bases, leaving 9 bases not matched to a gene. The length of the CDR3 is 17 residues.

This clonotype was picked up a small number of times. V and J are TRBV6-1 and TRBJ2-3; no firm D call. The CDR3 loop spans 16 amino acids. Trimming took off 6 bases at V and 2 bases at J, with 18 bases between the two ends. Per the germline V gene, CDR1 is MNHNS and CDR2 is SASEGT. The CDR3 sequence is CASSVVPGPDTDTQYF. CDR3 DNA sequence: TGTGCCAGCAGCGTAGTCCCCGGGCCCGACACAGATACGCAGTATTTT.

There are many counts of this clonotype. The CDR3: CATRDSSYNEQFF. CDR3 in DNA: TGTGCCACCAGGGACAGTTCCTACAATGAGCAGTTCTTC. The J gene is TRBJ2-1, the V gene TRBV24-1, with D perhaps matching TRBD1 (6 bases). Trimming took 7 bases from V and 1 from J, leaving 7 bases between them. The CDR3 contains 13 residues. Germline values: CDR1 KGHDR, CDR2 SFDVKD.

The DNA of the CDR3 is TGTGCTTCGGGGGAACGGGGCAATCAGCCCCAGCATTTT. Its translation is CASGERGNQPQHF. The V gene is TRBV30, the J gene TRBJ1-5; maybe TRBD1 (5 bases). The CDR3 length is 13 residues. Germline CDR1 is GTSNPN and CDR2 is SVGIG (reference sequence).

Ten or more counts support this clonotype. The chain combines TRBV10-2 with TRBJ2-7; D could derive from TRBD1 or TRBD2 (5 bases each). CDR1 and CDR2 from the germline V gene are WSHSY and SAAADI. The CDR3 runs to 14 residues. The V gene lost 9 bases and the J gene lost 0 bases, with 15 bases spanning the gap. CDR3 DNA: TGCGCCAGTCGGGACGGGTTCCTCTCCTACGAGCAGTACTTC. The encoded protein is CASRDGFLSYEQYF.

The rearrangement links TRBV12-3 or TRBV12-4 to TRBJ1-3; TRBD1 aligns across 9 bases. The CDR3 spans 15 residues. V was clipped by 2 bases and J by 4 bases; unmatched bases: 3. The CDR3 bases are TGTGCCAGCAGTTTAAGGACAGGGGCCGGAAACACCATATATTTT. This codes for CASSLRTGAGNTIYF.

This clonotype appeared many times. CDR3 protein: CASSEGDQPQHF. In nucleotides, the CDR3 is TGTGCCAGCAGTGAGGGGGATCAGCCCCAGCATTTT. The gene calls are TRBV2 and TRBJ1-5; D is possibly TRBD1 (5 bases). The CDR3 is 12 residues long. Trimming pared 3 bases from V and 5 bases from J, leaving 5 bases between. The germline gives CDR1 SNHLY, CDR2 FYNNEI.

This clonotype was seen many times. The CDR3, as DNA: TGCAGCGTCAGGGGCAGACAAACCTACGAGCAGTACTTC. Amino acid sequence: CSVRGRQTYEQYF. The genes are TRBV29-1 and TRBJ2-7; D perhaps matches TRBD1 (6 bases). V was cut by 6 bases and J by 2 bases, with 14 bases left in between. The CDR3 length is 13 residues. The V gene's germline CDR1 is SQVTM and CDR2 ANQGSEA.

The chain has TRBV19 and TRBJ1-5; possible D gene TRBD1, 5 bases. CDR1 is LNHDA and CDR2 is SQIVND in the germline V gene (reference sequence). CDR3 length: 16 amino acids. Trimming shortened V by 4 bases and J by 0 bases, and 13 bases separated the two germline ends. Here the CDR3 DNA reads TGTGCCAGTAGTAGCCGGGGCTCTTTTAGCAATCAGCCCCAGCATTTT. The encoded protein is CASSSRGSFSNQPQHF.

The chain is built from TRBV10-3 and TRBJ2-7; D is possibly TRBD1 (6 bases). The V end was cut by 10 bases, the J end by 2 bases, with 24 bases between. The CDR3 runs 16 residues. Germline V gives CDR1 ENHRY, CDR2 SYGVKD. The CDR3 sequence is CATPTRGPRFPYEQYF. As DNA, the CDR3 is TGTGCCACACCCACCAGGGGACCCAGGTTTCCCTACGAGCAGTACTTC.

Ten or more counts support this clonotype. V gene TRBV10-3 combines with J gene TRBJ1-1; 11 bases match TRBD1. Germline-derived CDR1 and CDR2 are ENHRY and SYGVKD. V was clipped by 0 bases and J by 4 bases; unmatched bases: 7. This CDR3 comprises 17 residues. DNA for the CDR3: TGTGCCATCAGTGAGTCGGACAGGGGGCATCCCCCCACTGAAGCTTTCTTT. Translation gives CAISESDRGHPPTEAFF.

In its sample, this clonotype was seen a few times. The chain combines TRBV4-3 with TRBJ1-2, with no clear D. V gave up 0 bases and J gave up 8 bases, with 13 bases separating them. This CDR3 has 14 amino acids. From germline, CDR1 is LGHNA and CDR2 YSLEER. This CDR3 reads CASSQDARLGGYTF. DNA for the CDR3: TGCGCCAGCAGCCAAGACGCCCGACTCGGCGGCTACACCTTC.